One sample yielded the 32 T cell receptor beta chains listed below, sequenced in a study of post-analysis software for immune sequencing data (dated by TCRdb to between 2015 and 2017). What the research found in general, with its limitations: A few TRBV segments, including TRBV5-6, TRBV5-1 and TRBV20-1, were significantly more frequent in patients than controls.

Libraries were made using PCR. The sequencer listed for this sample is Illumina HiSeq 2500. Unique molecular identifiers were incorporated into TCR beta cDNA libraries to reduce PCR and sequencing biases. TCRdb reprocessed the public reads (quality trimming at Q25 with fastp, clone calling with MiXCR) and kept in-frame beta chains. Each record represents a unique CDR3 protein, reported with the most common genes and DNA among its rows. Here the sample has 700,000 to 900,000 distinct CDR3 sequences; around 42% occur a single time. The top ten clones comprise 4% to 5% of the sample. Antigens of these TCRs are unknown. Sequenced sample: blood. These receptors all come from a girl under 18 with multiple sclerosis.

This clonotype appeared once. The chain combines TRBV7-8 with TRBJ2-3; a weak D match, TRBD2 (6 bases). The V end lost 0 bases, the J end lost 8 bases, and 24 bases lay between the germline ends. The CDR3 covers 18 residues. The germline V gene has CDR1 SGHVS and CDR2 FQNEAQ. CDR3 sequence reads: CASSLAGRSGLRSGTQYF. CDR3 DNA sequence: TGTGCCAGCAGCTTAGCGGGCCGCTCGGGACTGCGGAGTGGTACGCAGTATTTT.

The V call is TRBV6-5, the J call TRBJ2-5; the D gene is possibly TRBD1 (5 bases). CDR1 MNHEY and CDR2 SVGAGI come from the germline V gene. The CDR3 is 15 amino acids. The V end lost 0 bases, the J end lost 1 base, and 9 bases lay between the germline ends. The CDR3, as DNA: TGTGCCAGCAGTTACTCGACCCAGGGCCAAGAGACCCAGTACTTC. It translates to CASSYSTQGQETQYF.

The chain links TRBV20-1 to TRBJ2-5; maybe TRBD1 (6 bases). V lost 7 bases to trimming and J lost 5 bases, with 26 bases between them. This CDR3 region has 16 residues. Germline V gene sequence: CDR1 DFQATT, CDR2 SNEGSKA (reference sequence). CDR3 in amino acids: CSVITPGGAAGETQYF. Here the CDR3 DNA reads TGCAGTGTCATAACGCCTGGGGGCGCGGCCGGGGAGACCCAGTACTTC.

This clonotype was recorded a few times. This chain connects TRBV27 to TRBJ2-4; 8 positions match TRBD2. The trim removed 5 bases at V and 13 bases at J, leaving 7 bases unmatched. The V gene's germline CDR1 is MNHEY and CDR2 SMNVEV (reference sequence). CDR3 length: 12 amino acids. Here the CDR3 DNA reads TGTGCCAGCAGTCCGGGAGGGCCAGAGCAGTACTTC. Translated, it gives CASSPGGPEQYF.

Worth noting for this clonotype: A read error may produce the germline difference seen at one junction end. V usage is TRBV27 and J usage is TRBJ1-5, with a possible D match to TRBD1 (5 bases). The CDR3 contains 15 residues. Germline CDR1 MNHEY, CDR2 SMNVEV (reference sequence). In DNA form, the CDR3 reads TGTGCCAGCAGTTTTACAGGCTATAGCAATCAGCCCCGGCATTTT. It specifies CASSFTGYSNQPRHF.

This clonotype is a singleton in its sample. The rearrangement joins TRBV11-2 to TRBJ2-7; D uncertain. CDR1 and CDR2 (germline): SGHAT, FQNNGV. Deletions cut 3 bases from V and 5 bases from J, with 17 bases between. The CDR3 is 15 residues long. The CDR3 reads CASSLGQTQTHEQYF. CDR3 nucleotide sequence: TGTGCCAGCAGCTTGGGCCAGACCCAAACCCACGAGCAGTACTTC.

V and J are TRBV7-9 and TRBJ1-2; TRBD1 matches 8 bases. Germline assignment: CDR1 SEHNR and CDR2 FQNEAQ (reference sequence). The V and J ends lost 5 bases and 8 bases, in that order; junction bases with no gene match: 10. The CDR3 spans 14 residues. The CDR3 sequence is CASSHWTGPAGYTF. The CDR3 DNA is TGTGCCAGCAGCCATTGGACAGGGCCTGCGGGCTACACCTTC.

This clonotype was seen only a few times. The chain employs TRBV20-1 and TRBJ2-7; possibly TRBD1 for D (5 bases). Trimming removed 2 bases at V and 6 bases at J, with 14 bases between. The germline V gene has CDR1 DFQATT and CDR2 SNEGSKA (reference sequence). The CDR3 length is 13 residues. CDR3 amino acids: CSARKQVSGEQYF. As DNA, the CDR3 is TGCAGTGCTAGAAAACAGGTCTCGGGCGAGCAGTACTTC.

The chain employs TRBV6-2 or TRBV6-3 and TRBJ2-3, with TRBD1 as a possible D gene (6 bases). Trimming stripped 2 bases from V and 1 base from J, with 10 bases between. In germline, CDR1 is MNHEY, CDR2 SVGEGT. The CDR3 spans 15 residues. In nucleotides, the CDR3 is TGTGCCAGCAGTTACCAGGCAGGGGGCACAGATACGCAGTATTTT. This translates into CASSYQAGGTDTQYF.

This clonotype was seen just once. V is TRBV12-3 or TRBV12-4 and J is TRBJ2-7; possibly TRBD2 for D (5 bases). This CDR3 is built from 13 residues. The V gene lost 3 bases and the J gene lost 6 bases, with 12 bases spanning the gap. CDR3 bases: TGTGCCAGCAGTTTCAAGTTCGCGGGCGAGCAGTACTTC. Residues: CASSFKFAGEQYF.

This clonotype was recorded a few times. The rearrangement joins TRBV24-1 to TRBJ2-1; 10 nucleotides align to TRBD2. Germline CDR1 KGHDR, CDR2 SFDVKD. The CDR3 runs to 17 residues. J gave up 2 bases and V 3 bases, and 6 bases lay outside the gene matches. The CDR3 DNA reads TGTGCCACCAGTGATGGAGGTAGCGGGAGGACCTACAATGAGCAGTTCTTC. The encoded protein is CATSDGGSGRTYNEQFF.

This clonotype came up a few times. CDR3 sequence reads: CASSETRWFYNEQFF. CDR3 DNA: TGTGCCAGCAGTGAGACTAGGTGGTTCTACAATGAGCAGTTCTTC. V gene TRBV25-1 combines with J gene TRBJ2-1; D may be TRBD2 (6 bases). Per the germline V gene, CDR1 is MGHDK and CDR2 is SYGVNS. The CDR3 has 15 residues. Deletions cut 3 bases from V and 3 bases from J, with 12 bases between.

This clonotype was seen more than once but under ten times. At one boundary the junction diverges from the germline segment, which might be a read error. The chain links TRBV7-2 to TRBJ1-2, with D unresolved. Germline lookup yields CDR1 SGHTA and CDR2 FQGNSA. CDR3 length: 12 amino acids. The CDR3 here is CASTLERDGYTF. CDR3 nucleotide sequence: TGTGCCAGCACCTTAGAGCGGGATGGCTACACCTTC.

This clonotype was recorded many times. V gene TRBV27 combines with J gene TRBJ1-2, with a tentative D call TRBD1 (5 bases). Germline CDR1 MNHEY, CDR2 SMNVEV (reference sequence). This CDR3 region has 15 residues. V was pared by 0 bases and J by 5 bases, with 13 bases between. CDR3 amino acids: CASSLSTRGRYGYTF. The CDR3 DNA reads TGTGCCAGCAGTTTATCGACGAGGGGTCGGTATGGCTACACCTTC.

The rearrangement joins TRBV6-5 to TRBJ2-2, with D hard to call. Trimming removed 2 bases from V and 5 bases from J, with 6 bases in between. CDR1 and CDR2 (germline): MNHEY, SVGAGI. The CDR3 is made up of 13 amino acids. The CDR3 DNA sequence: TGTGCCAGCAGTTACACGCAGACCGGGGAGCTGTTTTTT. Translating it yields CASSYTQTGELFF.

This chain links TRBV11-3 with TRBJ2-5; TRBD2 might be the D (5 bases). V gave up 2 bases and J gave up 3 bases, with 13 bases separating them. Germline lookup yields CDR1 SGHNT and CDR2 YENEEA. The CDR3 consists of 15 residues. In nucleotides, the CDR3 is TGTGCCAGCAGCTTAAGGAGCCGGGGAAAAGAGACCCAGTACTTC. This sequence encodes CASSLRSRGKETQYF.

This clonotype was counted between two and nine times. The CDR3 region has the DNA TGCGCCAGCAGCCAAGATCCCGGGGACGAGCAGTTCTTC. As protein: CASSQDPGDEQFF. The rearrangement uses TRBV4-1 and TRBJ2-1; perhaps D is TRBD1 or TRBD2 (5 bases each). CDR3 size: 13 residues. Trimming took 0 bases from V and 10 from J, leaving 10 bases between them. In germline, CDR1 is MGHRA, CDR2 YSYEKL.

V is TRBV6-5 and J is TRBJ2-1; 7 nucleotides match TRBD2. The J call is in doubt because the DNA end fits TRBJ2-7 better. The germline V gene has CDR1 MNHEY and CDR2 SVGAGI. The CDR3 length is 15 residues. The CDR3 nucleotides are TGTGCCAGCAGCTCCCTAGCGGATACCTACAATGAGCAGTACTTC. It is translated as CASSSLADTYNEQYF.

The V and J genes are TRBV5-1 and TRBJ2-5; 9 bases match TRBD1. The CDR3 runs 15 residues. The ends lost 4 bases at V and 5 bases at J; junction bases unmatched: 9. CDR1 and CDR2 from the germline V gene are SGHRS and YFSETQ. CDR3 sequence (DNA): TGCGCCAGCAGCGTGGGACAGGGACTAACGGAGACCCAGTACTTC. Amino acid sequence: CASSVGQGLTETQYF. Drawing the rest from reference TRBV5-1 and TRBJ2-5, the complete variable domain is KAGVTQTPRYLIKTRGQQVTLSCSPISGHRSVSWYQQTPGQGLQFLFEYFSETQRNKGNFPGRFSGRQFSNSRSEMNVSTLELGDSALYLCASSVGQGLTETQYFGPGTRLLVL.

The table lists this clonotype with a few counts. A much larger clone lies one base from this, so it may be a read error. The chain employs TRBV10-3 and TRBJ2-7; TRBD2 agrees at 9 bases. Losses at the gene ends were 0 bases for V and 7 bases for J; bases not matched to a gene: 13. Germline V gene data show CDR1 as ENHRY and CDR2 as SYGVKD. The CDR3 covers 17 residues. CDR3 nucleotide sequence: TGTGCCATCAGTGAGTCTCGGGGCGGGAGGGCCAGCAATGAGCAGTACTTC. It encodes CAISESRGGRASNEQYF.

The V and J genes are TRBV28 and TRBJ2-1; 11 bases align to TRBD2. CDR3 length: 14 residues. CDR1 and CDR2 from the germline V gene are MDHEN and SYDVKM. Germline trimming cut 7 bases from V and 4 bases from J; bases unmatched to any gene: 3. The chain's CDR3 is CASMIAGGYNEQFF. CDR3 in DNA: TGTGCCAGCATGATAGCGGGAGGGTACAATGAGCAGTTCTTC.

CDR3 coding DNA: TGTGCCAGCAGTTTCCCCGGGACAAACAGAGCCTATGGCTACACCTTC. It codes for CASSFPGTNRAYGYTF. This sequence joins TRBV28 and TRBJ1-2; D is possibly TRBD1 (6 bases). V was pared by 3 bases and J by 4 bases, with 18 bases between. The CDR3 is made up of 16 amino acids. Germline V lookup: CDR1 MDHEN, CDR2 SYDVKM.

This clonotype appeared a few times. V and J are TRBV27 and TRBJ2-1; no reliable D call. The V end lost 3 bases, the J end lost 6 bases, and 9 bases lay between the germline ends. Germline values: CDR1 MNHEY, CDR2 SMNVEV (reference sequence). This CDR3 comprises 13 residues. The CDR3: CASSLDPPNEQFF. In nucleotides, the CDR3 is TGTGCCAGCAGTTTGGACCCCCCCAATGAGCAGTTCTTC.

This clonotype has more than one count but fewer than ten. CDR3 nucleotide sequence: TGCAGTGCTAGAGATTGGCTCGCATACAATGAGCAGTTCTTC. This codes for CSARDWLAYNEQFF. V and J are TRBV20-1 and TRBJ2-1; D remains unclear. The CDR3 contains 14 residues. V dropped 0 bases and J dropped 4 bases, with 10 bases sitting between them. CDR1 and CDR2 (germline): DFQATT, SNEGSKA (reference sequence).

The CDR3 protein is CASSLVRGDEETQYF. In DNA form, the CDR3 reads TGTGCCAGCAGCTTAGTACGGGGGGATGAAGAGACCCAGTACTTC. The chain carries TRBV7-2 and TRBJ2-5; 7 nucleotides agree with TRBD2. CDR3 length: 15 residues. Trimming cost V 1 base and J 3 bases; bases outside gene matches: 5. Germline CDR1 SGHTA, CDR2 FQGNSA. The complete variable domain, with remaining parts taken from reference TRBV7-2 and TRBJ2-5, reads GAGVSQSPSNKVTEKGKDVELRCDPISGHTALYWYRQSLGQGLEFLIYFQGNSAPDKSGLPSDRFSAERTGGSVSTLTIQRTQQEDSAVYLCASSLVRGDEETQYFGPGTRLLVL.

This rearrangement joins TRBV19 to TRBJ2-1, with TRBD2 identical over 8 bases. Germline CDR1 is LNHDA and CDR2 is SQIVND (reference sequence). The junction had 14 bases not matched to a gene; V was cut back by 5 bases and J by 5 bases. The CDR3 runs 17 residues. The CDR3 nucleotides are TGTGCCAGTAGTGACGGGACCGGACTAGCCGCGCACAATGAGCAGTTCTTC. Amino acids: CASSDGTGLAAHNEQFF.

The gene calls are TRBV6-2 or TRBV6-3 and TRBJ2-1, with a tentative D call TRBD2 (6 bases). Germline V CDR1 and CDR2: MNHEY, SVGEGT. The CDR3 contains 14 residues. V was trimmed by 3 bases and J by 2 bases, leaving 8 bases between them. CDR3 region: CASSYSGTYNEQFF. Here the CDR3 DNA reads TGTGCCAGCAGTTATAGCGGCACCTACAATGAGCAGTTCTTC.

V usage is TRBV12-3 or TRBV12-4 and J usage is TRBJ2-5, with 9 bases matching TRBD1. The CDR3 sequence is 15 residues long. With V trimmed by 6 bases and J by 5 bases, 10 bases remained unmatched. CDR3 loop: CASRAGTGSGETQYF. The CDR3, as DNA: TGTGCCAGCAGAGCCGGGACAGGGTCTGGCGAGACCCAGTACTTC.

The J gene is TRBJ1-2, the V gene TRBV20-1; D is perhaps TRBD1 (5 bases). CDR1 is DFQATT, CDR2 SNEGSKA, per germline (reference sequence). V dropped 5 bases and J dropped 2 bases, with 9 bases sitting between them. This CDR3 spans 12 amino acids. CDR3 region: CSALDSNYGYTF. Written as DNA, the CDR3 is TGCAGTGCTCTCGACAGCAACTATGGCTACACCTTC.

This rearrangement joins TRBV7-9 to TRBJ2-6, with D unresolved. Deletions cut 5 bases from V and 4 bases from J, with 9 bases between. This CDR3 has 14 amino acids. Germline lookup yields CDR1 SEHNR and CDR2 FQNEAQ (reference sequence). This CDR3 is CASSAIPGANVLTF. In DNA, the CDR3 is TGTGCCAGCAGCGCTATTCCCGGGGCCAACGTCCTGACTTTC. The complete variable domain, with remaining parts taken from reference TRBV7-9 and TRBJ2-6, reads DTGVSQNPRHKITKRGQNVTFRCDPISEHNRLYWYRQTLGQGPEFLTYFQNEAQLEKSRLLSDRFSAERPKGSFSTLEIQRTEQGDSAMYLCASSAIPGANVLTFGAGSRLTVL.

This clonotype was counted only a few times. The chain is built from TRBV7-2 and TRBJ2-7; D is perhaps TRBD2 (5 bases). The CDR3 extends over 15 amino acids. Germline V gene lookup returns CDR1 SGHTA and CDR2 FQGNSA. The germline V and J ends were trimmed by 1 base and 4 bases, with 14 bases remaining between them. The CDR3 here is CASSLGERRSYEQYF. The DNA of the CDR3 is TGTGCCAGCAGCTTAGGCGAGCGGCGGTCTTACGAGCAGTACTTC. The whole variable domain, filled in from reference TRBV7-2 and TRBJ2-7, reads GAGVSQSPSNKVTEKGKDVELRCDPISGHTALYWYRQSLGQGLEFLIYFQGNSAPDKSGLPSDRFSAERTGGSVSTLTIQRTQQEDSAVYLCASSLGERRSYEQYFGPGTRLTVT.

The CDR3, as DNA: TGCAGTCCAAAGGGACTGGGCGGGAACATTCAGTACTTC. This codes for CSPKGLGGNIQYF. The chain couples TRBV20-1 to TRBJ2-4; TRBD2 is a possible D gene (6 bases). Between the trimmed V and J ends, which lost 8 bases and 7 bases, there was a span of 18 bases. This CDR3 is 13 amino acids long. CDR1 DFQATT and CDR2 SNEGSKA come from the germline V gene (reference sequence).